Shown below are 24 T cell receptor beta chains from a single sample sequenced in a study of T cells in Graves' hyperthyroidism and ophthalmopathy (dated by TCRdb to between 2017 and 2020). Library preparation was by multiplex PCR. Sequencing instrument: Illumina HiSeq 2000. The TCR beta CDR3 regions were amplified from the RNA transcripts. A first-round RT-PCR of the TCR CDR3 used the HTBI primer set with the Qiagen OneStep RT-PCR kit. TCRdb trimmed the raw reads at Q25, called clones with MiXCR and kept productive beta chains. Every CDR3 protein is listed once, alongside the most common genes and DNA of its rows. The sample has some 360,000 distinct CDR3 sequences on record, roughly 18% of them singletons. 15% to 18% of the sample lies in the top ten. Sequenced sample: blood. Source of these receptors: a woman in her forties with Graves' ophthalmopathy.

This chain links TRBV12-3 or TRBV12-4 with TRBJ1-2; D might be TRBD1 (5 bases). The CDR3 is 14 amino acids. Trimming left V 1 base short and J 4 bases short, with 10 bases between. The CDR3 loop reads CASSLGGAIYGYTF. The CDR3 nucleotides read TGTGCCAGCAGTTTAGGTGGGGCCATCTATGGCTACACCTTC.

The sample holds a few counts of this clonotype. Compared with germline, one end of the junction differs, possibly owing to a read error. The chain has TRBV19 and TRBJ1-2; 9 bases fit TRBD1. Per germline, CDR1 LNHDA and CDR2 SQIVND (reference sequence). CDR3 length: 13 residues. DNA for the CDR3: TGTGCCAGTAGTAGCTGGGACAGGGATGGCTACATCTTC. It yields the protein CASSSWDRDGYIF.

This clonotype has at least ten counts. The chain carries TRBV6-1 and TRBJ2-2; 14 nucleotides align to TRBD2. V dropped 6 bases and J dropped 4; count of bases not matched to a gene: 1. Germline loops: CDR1 MNHNS, CDR2 SASEGT. The CDR3 has 15 residues. The CDR3 loop reads CASRGLAGGTGELFF. The DNA for the CDR3 is TGTGCCAGCAGAGGACTAGCGGGAGGCACCGGGGAGCTGTTTTTT.

This clonotype was picked up many times. This sequence joins TRBV9 and TRBJ2-7, with 12 bases lining up with TRBD2. The germline gives CDR1 SGDLS, CDR2 YYNGEE. The junction had 3 bases not matched to a gene; V was cut back by 0 bases and J by 5 bases. The CDR3 contains 15 residues. In DNA form, the CDR3 reads TGTGCCAGCAGCGTAGAAGGACTAGCGGGAAACGAGCAGTACTTC. Translating it yields CASSVEGLAGNEQYF.

The table lists this clonotype with many counts. The CDR3, as DNA: TGTGCCAGCAGTCACCAGAGCTCCTACGAGCAGTACTTC. This codes for CASSHQSSYEQYF. The V call is TRBV12-3 or TRBV12-4, the J call TRBJ2-7; no clear D. The V and J ends lost 5 bases and 0 bases respectively, with 8 bases between them. The CDR3 contains 13 residues.

The CDR3 spells CASSHRSGQANTGELFF. The CDR3 DNA follows: TGCGCCAGCAGCCACCGTTCGGGACAGGCGAACACCGGGGAGCTGTTTTTT. This chain joins TRBV4-3 and TRBJ2-2; 8 bases fit TRBD1. This CDR3 spans 17 amino acids. Germline assignment: CDR1 LGHNA and CDR2 YSLEER. V dropped 3 bases and J dropped 0; count of bases not matched to a gene: 6.

This clonotype was observed at least ten times. The chain joins TRBV29-1 to TRBJ1-1; maybe TRBD1 (6 bases). This CDR3 region has 12 residues. Germline V gene sequence: CDR1 SQVTM, CDR2 ANQGSEA. V lost 7 bases and J 4 bases, leaving 13 bases between the germline ends. CDR3 in DNA: TGCAGCGGGGAGGGGGACTCCACTGAAGCTTTCTTT. Its translation: CSGEGDSTEAFF.

This clonotype was detected many times. V usage is TRBV19 and J usage is TRBJ2-5; weak D call: TRBD1 (5 bases). The CDR3 is made up of 12 amino acids. The germline V gene encodes CDR1 LNHDA and CDR2 SQIVND (reference sequence). V lost 7 bases and J lost 6, with 12 bases in between. The CDR3 DNA is TGTGCCAGTAATAAGGGGTCGAAGACCCAGTACTTC. It specifies CASNKGSKTQYF.

This clonotype was observed at least ten times. V gene TRBV28 combines with J gene TRBJ2-7; 10 bases agree with TRBD1. The CDR3 is 15 amino acids. The germline gives CDR1 MDHEN, CDR2 SYDVKM. Trimming at V came to 6 bases and at J to 6 bases, leaving 11 bases not matched to a gene. The CDR3 coding sequence is TGTGCCAGCAGCCCCCCCGGGACAGGGGCCTTCGAGCAGTACTTC. It yields the protein CASSPPGTGAFEQYF.

In its sample, this clonotype was seen many times. The chain carries TRBV7-3 and TRBJ2-5; 9 bases line up with TRBD2. The CDR3 runs 20 residues. Germline V gene sequence: CDR1 SGHTA, CDR2 FQGTGA. J was trimmed by 4 bases and V by 4 bases; bases with no gene match: 22. The chain's CDR3 is CASSSVGLAGSRDVRETQYF. CDR3 in DNA: TGTGCCAGCAGCTCCGTTGGGCTAGCGGGGAGCAGGGACGTGAGAGAGACCCAGTACTTC.

This clonotype has at least ten counts. The chain links TRBV6-1 to TRBJ1-2; possibly TRBD1 for D (5 bases). Germline CDR1 and CDR2: MNHNS and SASEGT. This CDR3 is 15 amino acids long. V shed 5 bases and J shed 12 bases, with 25 bases lying between them. CDR3 region: CASSPAIGDGNGDTF. The CDR3 nucleotides read TGTGCCAGCAGTCCGGCGATTGGGGACGGAAACGGGGACACCTTC.

This clonotype was found many times. CDR3 residues: CASSLSGTGSAGYTF. In DNA form, the CDR3 reads TGTGCCAGCAGTTTATCTGGTACAGGGTCGGCTGGCTACACCTTC. V usage is TRBV27 and J usage is TRBJ1-2; D may be TRBD1 (6 bases). Germline V CDR1 and CDR2: MNHEY, SMNVEV (reference sequence). The CDR3 totals 15 residues. With 0 bases removed from V and 7 bases from J, the gap between germline ends came to 15 bases.

This clonotype was seen many times. V and J are TRBV28 and TRBJ2-5, with a tentative D call TRBD1 (5 bases). Germline CDR1 reads MDHEN; CDR2 reads SYDVKM. This CDR3 is 14 amino acids long. The V end was cut by 3 bases, the J end by 4 bases, with 12 bases between. In nucleotides, the CDR3 is TGTGCCAGCAGTTTCGAAGGGGAAGGAGAGACCCAGTACTTC. This encodes CASSFEGEGETQYF.

This clonotype was seen ten or more times. V gene TRBV19 combines with J gene TRBJ2-5; TRBD2 matches 8 bases. The CDR3 covers 14 residues. J lost 5 bases, V lost 10 bases, and 12 bases had no gene match. Germline CDR1 LNHDA, CDR2 SQIVND (reference sequence). The CDR3 is CATQAGLEAETQYF. The CDR3 region has the DNA TGTGCCACCCAGGCGGGACTAGAGGCCGAGACCCAGTACTTC.

This clonotype was seen repeatedly, ten times or more. The V call is TRBV5-1, the J call TRBJ2-7; 7 nucleotides align to TRBD1. CDR1 is SGHRS, CDR2 YFSETQ, per germline. The V and J ends lost 3 bases and 3 bases, in that order; junction bases with no gene match: 0. The CDR3 is 12 residues long. This CDR3 reads CASSWDSYEQYF. The CDR3 region has the DNA TGCGCCAGCAGCTGGGACAGCTACGAGCAGTACTTC.

Many counts were recorded for this clonotype. This rearrangement joins TRBV28 to TRBJ2-5; 9 bases align to TRBD1. With V trimmed by 6 bases and J by 5 bases, 7 bases remained unmatched. This CDR3 contains 14 residues. CDR1 is MDHEN, CDR2 SYDVKM, per germline. CDR3 residues: CASSPTGGGETQYF. As DNA, the CDR3 is TGTGCCAGCAGCCCGACAGGGGGAGGGGAGACCCAGTACTTC.

This clonotype was seen many times. The chain couples TRBV2 to TRBJ1-2; TRBD1 might be the D (6 bases). The CDR3 extends over 14 amino acids. Germline V lookup: CDR1 SNHLY, CDR2 FYNNEI. The V gene lost 2 bases and the J gene lost 8 bases, with 15 bases spanning the gap. In nucleotides, the CDR3 is TGTGCCAGCAGTGAACGCAGGGGCCAGAGCGGCTACACCTTC. Amino acid sequence: CASSERRGQSGYTF.

This clonotype was recorded at least ten times. This chain uses TRBV2 with TRBJ1-1; D remains unclear. In germline, CDR1 is SNHLY, CDR2 FYNNEI. V shed 4 bases and J shed 8 bases, with 11 bases lying between them. The CDR3 is 12 residues long. The CDR3 DNA follows: TGTGCCAGCAGTGTATCACGCCAGGAAGCTTTCTTT. Its protein is CASSVSRQEAFF.

This clonotype showed up many times. V gene TRBV28 combines with J gene TRBJ2-7; no clear D. Trimming left V 5 bases short and J 3 bases short, with 11 bases between. CDR1 is MDHEN, CDR2 SYDVKM, per germline. The CDR3 contains 13 residues. CDR3 in amino acids: CASSPPTLYEQYF. The CDR3 DNA sequence: TGTGCCAGCAGTCCACCGACCCTCTACGAGCAGTACTTC.

In this sample, this clonotype turned up many times. The chain joins TRBV4-2 to TRBJ2-2, with 9 bases identical to TRBD1. Trimming at V came to 3 bases and at J to 4 bases, leaving 9 bases not matched to a gene. The CDR3 consists of 17 residues. Per germline, CDR1 LGHNA and CDR2 YNFKEQ. The CDR3 reads CASSHPGQGLGTGELFF. CDR3 DNA: TGTGCCAGCAGCCACCCCGGACAGGGGTTGGGCACCGGGGAGCTGTTTTTT.

The J gene is TRBJ2-5, the V gene TRBV28; 13 nucleotides agree with TRBD2. From germline, CDR1 is MDHEN and CDR2 SYDVKM. Unmatched junction bases numbered 11, after V lost 6 bases and J lost 4 bases. CDR3 size: 17 residues. In DNA, the CDR3 is TGTGCCAGCAGCCGGCCCTACCGACTAGCGGGAGGAGAGACCCAGTACTTC. This codes for CASSRPYRLAGGETQYF.

This clonotype appeared many times. This rearrangement joins TRBV11-2 to TRBJ2-7; 10 bases are a match to TRBD2. CDR3 size: 16 residues. V lost 0 bases to trimming and J lost 5 bases; unmatched junction nucleotides: 7. From germline, CDR1 is SGHAT and CDR2 FQNNGV. CDR3 DNA sequence: TGTGCCAGCAGCTTAGATTGGGCTAGCGGGAGTAACGAGCAGTACTTC. This translates into CASSLDWASGSNEQYF.

This clonotype has a count of ten or more. This chain joins TRBV9 and TRBJ2-7, with D perhaps TRBD2 (6 bases). Per the germline V gene, CDR1 is SGDLS and CDR2 is YYNGEE. This CDR3 has 14 residues. V was clipped by 0 bases and J by 1 base, with 8 bases between them. In DNA form, the CDR3 reads TGTGCCAGCAGCGTAGGGGGGGTATCCTACGAGCAGTACTTC. Translated, it gives CASSVGGVSYEQYF.

This clonotype was seen many times. The CDR3 DNA sequence: TGTGCCAGCAGTTGGGGGAAATACGAGCAGTACTTC. The encoded protein is CASSWGKYEQYF. The chain carries TRBV12-3 or TRBV12-4 and TRBJ2-7; D assignment may be TRBD1 or TRBD2 (5 bases each). The ends were cut back, 4 bases at V and 4 bases at J, with 8 bases in the middle. This CDR3 spans 12 amino acids.